This record covers a single TCR beta chain. This record belongs to a study of OX40 agonist ivuxolimab in advanced cancers. The CDR3 is 15 amino acids. The V gene end was trimmed by 5 bases and the J gene end by 8 bases; junction bases not matched to a gene: 14. Germline V CDR1 and CDR2: MNHEY, SVGAGI. Profiling relied on immunoSEQ multiplex PCR, and the TCRdb table lists in-frame clones only, not all of them. The sample has about 110,000 clones, roughly 87% seen once; the top ten hold around 0.26%. The starting material was CD4+ or CD8+ T cells sorted from blood, obtained in a trial of the OX40 agonist ivuxolimab. The rearrangement links TRBV6-5 to TRBJ1-2, with 7 nucleotides matching TRBD1. The TCR sequence derives from an adult with an advanced solid tumor such as melanoma, head and neck, liver or kidney cancer. The CDR3 bases are TGTGCCAGCAGTAGAACGGGGCAGGGGGACTGGGGCTACACCTTC. Protein product: CASSRTGQGDWGYTF.